The 23 T cell receptor beta chains reported below all come from one sample, sequenced in a study of cytomegalovirus exposure and HLA in healthy donors. The PCR had 60 Vbeta and 13 Jbeta primers. Profiling relied on immunoSEQ multiplex PCR, and the TCRdb table lists in-frame clones only, not all of them. This table holds approximately 150,000 clones, 70% to 80% found once. Source material: PBMCs. Receptors were obtained from a woman aged 35 to 49 in good health and CMV-seronegative.

This chain links TRBV19 with TRBJ2-1, with 11 bases fitting TRBD2. The CDR3 is made up of 15 amino acids. Trimming cost V 7 bases and J 4 bases; bases outside gene matches: 6. CDR1 LNHDA and CDR2 SQIVND come from the germline V gene (reference sequence). This CDR3 is CASTQTSGIYNEQFF. CDR3 sequence (DNA): TGTGCCAGTACCCAGACTAGCGGGATATACAATGAGCAGTTCTTC. Variable domain in full (rest from reference TRBV19 and TRBJ2-1): DGGITQSPKYLFRKEGQNVTLSCEQNLNHDAMYWYRQDPGQGLRLIYYSQIVNDFQKGDIAEGYSVSREKKESFPLTVTSAQKNPTAFYLCASTQTSGIYNEQFFGPGTRLTVL.

V usage is TRBV11-2 and J usage is TRBJ2-5; D is possibly TRBD2 (7 bases). Trimming cost V 2 bases and J 5 bases, with 21 bases left between them. Germline assignment: CDR1 SGHAT and CDR2 FQNNGV. This CDR3 is 17 amino acids long. Here the CDR3 DNA reads TGTGCCAGCAGCTTAAGAGGGGGGGCAGATGCCAGGGAGACCCAGTACTTC. Its translation: CASSLRGGADARETQYF.

The CDR3 bases are TGCAGTGCGAGGATACGAGAGACCCAGTACTTC. This encodes CSARIRETQYF. The chain joins TRBV20-1 to TRBJ2-5; D gene uncertain. The CDR3 is made up of 11 amino acids. CDR1 is DFQATT and CDR2 is SNEGSKA in the germline V gene (reference sequence). V lost 6 bases to trimming and J lost 4 bases, with 9 bases between them.

V usage is TRBV4-3 and J usage is TRBJ1-1, with D tentatively TRBD1 (6 bases). Trimming cost V 5 bases and J 5 bases, with 12 bases left between them. The CDR3 extends over 13 amino acids. Looked up from germline, CDR1 is LGHNA and CDR2 is YSLEER. The CDR3 nucleotides are TGCGCCAGCAGCGCCCTTAGGGGGACTGAAGCTTTCTTT. It codes for CASSALRGTEAFF.

This sequence joins TRBV6-5 and TRBJ2-7; 7 bases are a match to TRBD1. J was trimmed by 3 bases and V by 5 bases; bases with no gene match: 4. This CDR3 has 13 amino acids. CDR1 MNHEY and CDR2 SVGAGI come from the germline V gene. This chain's CDR3 is CASSRGTDYEQYF. CDR3 sequence (DNA): TGTGCCAGCAGTAGGGGGACAGACTACGAGCAGTACTTC.

In its sample, this clone was seen a few times. The chain joins TRBV6-5 to TRBJ2-3; D may be TRBD2 (5 bases). Trimming left V 6 bases short and J 1 base short, with 11 bases between. CDR1 and CDR2 (germline): MNHEY, SVGAGI. The CDR3 length is 14 residues. The DNA for the CDR3 is TGTGCCAGCAGCGGGATGCGGGGCACAGATACGCAGTATTTT. It specifies CASSGMRGTDTQYF.

The rearrangement links TRBV4-3 to TRBJ1-5; no firm D call. This CDR3 has 13 amino acids. Germline CDR1 LGHNA, CDR2 YSLEER. V was clipped by 2 bases and J by 4 bases, with 6 bases between them. The CDR3 is CASSQRLNQPQHF. CDR3 DNA sequence: TGCGCCAGCAGCCAAAGACTAAATCAGCCCCAGCATTTT.

The J gene is TRBJ2-2, the V gene TRBV5-1; the match to TRBD1 covers 8 bases. The germline V gene has CDR1 SGHRS and CDR2 YFSETQ. V gave up 4 bases and J gave up 4 bases; unmatched junction bases: 6. CDR3 length: 15 amino acids. The CDR3 nucleotides are TGCGCCAGCAGCCCGAGACAGGGGCTCACCGGGGAGCTGTTTTTT. Translating gives CASSPRQGLTGELFF.

The rearrangement joins TRBV20-1 to TRBJ2-7; D uncertain. This CDR3 contains 11 residues. Trimming took 2 bases from V and 5 from J, leaving 7 bases between them. Germline values: CDR1 DFQATT, CDR2 SNEGSKA (reference sequence). CDR3 sequence (DNA): TGCAGTGCTAGAATTAAAAACGAGCAGTACTTC. Its translation: CSARIKNEQYF.

The CDR3 region is CASSLPRARGKGTEAFF. CDR3 sequence (DNA): TGTGCCAGCAGTTTGCCTAGAGCGCGGGGAAAAGGAACTGAAGCTTTCTTT. This rearrangement joins TRBV28 to TRBJ1-1, with no clear D. The CDR3 has 17 residues. V lost 3 bases and J 5 bases, leaving 22 bases between the germline ends. In germline, CDR1 is MDHEN, CDR2 SYDVKM.

The V gene is TRBV11-2, the J gene TRBJ2-7; D is possibly TRBD2 (6 bases). V lost 5 bases, J lost 1 base, and 9 bases lay in between. CDR3 length equals 13 residues. The germline V gene encodes CDR1 SGHAT and CDR2 FQNNGV. The DNA for the CDR3 is TGTGCCAGCAGCAGACTAGAATCCTACGAGCAGTACTTC. It yields the protein CASSRLESYEQYF.

This chain connects TRBV5-6 to TRBJ2-7; possible D gene TRBD1, 6 bases. V shed 4 bases and J shed 4 bases, with 9 bases lying between them. CDR1 SGHDT and CDR2 YYEEEE come from the germline V gene. CDR3 length equals 12 residues. CDR3: CASSQDRYEQYF. CDR3 coding DNA: TGTGCCAGCAGCCAAGACAGGTACGAGCAGTACTTC.

The rearrangement links TRBV18 to TRBJ2-5; tentative D call: TRBD1 (6 bases). CDR3 length equals 19 residues. The V gene's germline CDR1 is KGHSH and CDR2 LQKENI. Trimming pared 3 bases from V and 2 bases from J, leaving 25 bases between. CDR3: CASSPRRQVMGEPQETQYF. The DNA of the CDR3 is TGTGCCAGCTCACCTAGACGACAGGTCATGGGGGAACCGCAAGAGACCCAGTACTTC.

The rearrangement joins TRBV11-1 to TRBJ2-7, with a weak D call TRBD2 (5 bases). V dropped 1 base and J dropped 0 bases, with 10 bases sitting between them. CDR1 is SGHAT, CDR2 FQDESV, per germline (reference sequence). The CDR3 contains 15 residues. The DNA of the CDR3 is TGTGCCAGCAGCTTAGTACCTGGGAGCTCCTACGAGCAGTACTTC. It translates to CASSLVPGSSYEQYF.

The chain employs TRBV9 and TRBJ2-2; 7 bases line up with TRBD1. Germline V CDR1 and CDR2: SGDLS, YYNGEE. The CDR3 runs 15 residues. V lost 5 bases, J lost 3 bases, and 7 bases stayed unmatched. This CDR3 is CASRQTGLDTGELFF. CDR3 sequence (DNA): TGTGCCAGCAGACAGACAGGGTTGGACACCGGGGAGCTGTTTTTT. Drawing the rest from reference TRBV9 and TRBJ2-2, the complete variable domain is DSGVTQTPKHLITATGQRVTLRCSPRSGDLSVYWYQQSLDQGLQFLIQYYNGEERAKGNILERFSAQQFPDLHSELNLSSLELGDSALYFCASRQTGLDTGELFFGEGSRLTVL.

The rearrangement uses TRBV7-2 and TRBJ2-7, with 8 bases fitting TRBD1. J gave up 6 bases and V 2 bases, and 6 bases lay outside the gene matches. The CDR3 is 14 amino acids. The germline V gene has CDR1 SGHTA and CDR2 FQGNSA. The CDR3 DNA reads TGTGCCAGCAGCTTATCCGGACAGGGACTCGAGCAGTACTTC. This gives the protein CASSLSGQGLEQYF.

V and J are TRBV30 and TRBJ1-1; perhaps TRBD1 as D (5 bases). The CDR3 is 13 amino acids. Between the trimmed V and J ends, which lost 3 bases and 6 bases, there was a span of 14 bases. From germline, CDR1 is GTSNPN and CDR2 SVGIG (reference sequence). The CDR3 loop is CAWSLDGGAEAFF. The CDR3 DNA reads as TGTGCCTGGAGCCTAGATGGGGGGGCTGAAGCTTTCTTT. The full variable domain, with the rest looked up from reference TRBV30 and TRBJ1-1, is SQTIHQWPATLVQPVGSPLSLECTVEGTSNPNLYWYRQAAGRGLQLLFYSVGIGQISSEVPQNLSASRPQDRQFILSSKKLLLSDSGFYLCAWSLDGGAEAFFGQGTRLTVV.

CDR3 residues: CASSYGGTSRAGELFF. CDR3 DNA sequence: TGTGCCAGCAGCTACGGCGGGACCTCTCGGGCCGGGGAGCTGTTTTTT. The V call is TRBV11-3, the J call TRBJ2-2, with D maybe TRBD2 (6 bases). The germline V and J ends were trimmed by 4 bases and 6 bases, with 18 bases remaining between them. Per the germline V gene, CDR1 is SGHNT and CDR2 is YENEEA. The CDR3 covers 16 residues.

The chain recombines TRBV11-3 with TRBJ2-1, with unresolved D. The germline V gene has CDR1 SGHNT and CDR2 YENEEA. V was clipped by 2 bases and J by 4 bases, with 12 bases between them. The CDR3 is made up of 15 amino acids. In DNA form, the CDR3 reads TGTGCCAGCAGCTTACTCAGTACGTCTTACAATGAGCAGTTCTTC. Its translation: CASSLLSTSYNEQFF.

This clone was found once. The chain couples TRBV6-5 to TRBJ1-5; D ambiguous. The CDR3 covers 15 residues. The ends were cut back, 7 bases at V and 6 bases at J, with 19 bases in the middle. Per the germline V gene, CDR1 is MNHEY and CDR2 is SVGAGI. The CDR3 protein is CASKRTPGSGQPQHF. DNA of the CDR3: TGTGCCAGCAAAAGAACGCCGGGGAGCGGTCAGCCCCAGCATTTT.

The chain uses TRBV6-1 and TRBJ2-2; 8 bases fit TRBD1. Unmatched junction bases numbered 11, after V lost 10 bases and J lost 4 bases. Looked up from germline, CDR1 is MNHNS and CDR2 is SASEGT. The CDR3 loop spans 15 amino acids. The CDR3 sequence: CATRGRNRSTGELFF. The CDR3 coding sequence is TGTGCCACCAGGGGGCGGAACAGATCCACCGGGGAGCTGTTTTTT.

V is TRBV5-1 and J is TRBJ2-3; 10 nucleotides align to TRBD2. Germline V gene sequence: CDR1 SGHRS, CDR2 YFSETQ. The length of the CDR3 is 17 residues. Germline trimming cut 0 bases from V and 3 bases from J; bases unmatched to any gene: 7. CDR3 sequence reads: CASSLVGGSGGTDTQYF. The DNA of the CDR3 is TGCGCCAGCAGCTTGGTGGGAGGTAGCGGGGGGACAGATACGCAGTATTTT.

The rearrangement links TRBV6-5 to TRBJ2-5; 9 nucleotides align to TRBD1. Germline V gene data show CDR1 as MNHEY and CDR2 as SVGAGI. The CDR3 totals 14 residues. The trim removed 7 bases at V and 0 bases at J, leaving 3 bases unmatched. The DNA of the CDR3 is TGTGCCAGCAAAAACAGGGGGCACCAAGAGACCCAGTACTTC. This encodes CASKNRGHQETQYF.